This TCR beta chain derives from a study of cytomegalovirus exposure and HLA in healthy donors. This clone was picked up a small number of times. What it recognizes is unknown. Amplification used 60 Vbeta primers and 13 Jbeta primers. Profiling relied on immunoSEQ multiplex PCR, and the TCRdb table lists in-frame clones only, not all of them. Of roughly 140,000 clones in the sample, roughly four fifths were seen once. The study's findings and limits: Association of 17,000 or so TCR beta sequences with HLA alleles was found at 0.05 false discovery rate in a later analysis. No immune exposure information besides CMV serostatus was available.

Sequencing was done on a sample of PBMCs. This clonotype was obtained from a male donor in good health and CMV-seronegative.

CDR3 bases: TGTGCCAGCAGTTCGCTACTAGCGGGAGGGAGCACAGATACGCAGTATTTT. Amino acids: CASSSLLAGGSTDTQYF. This sequence joins TRBV27 and TRBJ2-3; 13 bases fit TRBD2. Trimming took 4 bases from V and 0 from J; bases not matched to a gene: 4. The CDR3 sequence is 17 residues long. Per the germline V gene, CDR1 is MNHEY and CDR2 is SMNVEV (reference sequence).